A selection of T cell receptor beta chains follows, all from one sample in a study of OX40 agonist ivuxolimab in advanced cancers. The table came from immunoSEQ multiplex PCR; TCRdb's copy has only in-frame clones and leaves some out. The table records tens of thousands of clones, 85% to 90% of them present only once. The source was CD4+ or CD8+ T cells sorted from blood, collected in a trial of the OX40 agonist ivuxolimab. The receptors here all came from an adult with an advanced solid tumor such as melanoma, head and neck, liver or kidney cancer. Both conserved end residues are part of each CDR3. The order of the fields is D gene, V gene, J gene, clone size, CDR3 protein, CDR3 DNA. D genes are given only for firm matches. Clone size is stated in some rows and not others, as once, few, many or a class when expanded.

.	TRBV6-5	TRBJ2-7	.	CASSYGASTEQYF	TGTGCCAGCAGTTACGGGGCTTCTACTGAGCAGTACTTC
TRBD1	TRBV27	TRBJ1-2	.	CASRPTGGYGYTF	TGTGCCAGCAGACCCACAGGGGGCTATGGCTACACCTTC
TRBD2	TRBV6-5	TRBJ2-7	.	CASSRTSGGEQYF	TGTGCCAGCAGTCGGACTAGCGGGGGGGAGCAGTACTTC
.	TRBV11-2	TRBJ2-6	.	CASSLFLGNVLTF	TGTGCCAGCAGCTTATTCCTGGGCAACGTCCTGACTTTC
TRBD1	TRBV5-1	TRBJ1-2	once	CASSLAQGAHGYTF	TGCGCCAGCAGCTTGGCCCAGGGGGCCCATGGCTACACCTTC
.	TRBV2	TRBJ2-3	.	CASRREDTQYF	TGTGCCAGCCGCCGGGAGGATACGCAGTATTTT
.	TRBV20-1	TRBJ1-3	.	CSARLGATIYF	TGCAGTGCTAGACTAGGAGCCACCATATATTTT
TRBD2	TRBV19	TRBJ2-3	.	CASSLRLAGTDTQYF	TGTGCCAGTAGTCTCCGACTAGCGGGCACAGATACGCAGTATTTT
.	TRBV29-1	TRBJ2-7	.	CSVSTHRGLANEQYF	TGCAGCGTTTCGACCCACCGGGGTCTAGCCAACGAGCAGTACTTC
.	TRBV4-1	TRBJ1-2	.	CASSQDRLEGYTF	TGCGCCAGCAGCCAAGATAGGTTGGAGGGCTACACCTTC
.	TRBV7-6	TRBJ2-5	once	CASSLTLQETQYF	TGTGCCAGCAGCTTAACACTACAAGAGACCCAGTACTTC
.	TRBV5-1	TRBJ2-1	.	CASSWGPPGQFF	TGCGCCAGCAGCTGGGGGCCCCCTGGGCAGTTCTTC
TRBD1	TRBV18	TRBJ2-7	.	CASSLGGRQGTEQYF	TGTGCCAGCTCACTTGGGGGAAGACAGGGGACTGAGCAGTACTTC
.	TRBV10-3	TRBJ1-6	.	CAIKGLLDSPLHF	TGTGCCATCAAAGGGTTACTCGATTCACCCCTCCACTTT
.	TRBV19	TRBJ2-1	.	CASSMSNEQFF	TGTGCCAGTAGTATGAGTAATGAGCAGTTCTTC